The source of this T cell receptor (beta chain) is a study of blood T cells in healthy people across ages. Study summary: Template switching caught about one barcoded beta molecule for each two T cells.

As for this clonotype: Antigen specificity is unknown.

Whole-study results and caveats: Not knowing donor CMV status may have confounded expanded clonotype changes. Diversity was estimated from one million T cells, and these estimates were considered underestimates. Older individuals had lower TCR beta diversity per million T cells (the decline was roughly linear).

The use of a sample-barcoded 5' primer and a J-beta primer mix characterized a second PCR of roughly 7 to 11 cycles. TCRdb re-called the 5' RACE reads with MiXCR, one entry per CDR3 protein. Altogether almost 300,000 distinct CDR3 sequences are present, roughly 29% being singletons, with the ten largest covering over 25%. Germline V lookup: CDR1 SGHTA, CDR2 FQGNSA. The CDR3 loop spans 12 amino acids. Trimming shortened V by 7 bases and J by 4 bases, and 10 bases separated the two germline ends. This receptor was obtained from a woman between 65 and 79 years old in good health. The source material was blood. The chain has TRBV7-2 and TRBJ1-1, with no clear D. CDR3 sequence reads: CASTLSRTEAFF. The CDR3 DNA sequence: TGTGCCAGCACCCTTAGCCGCACTGAAGCTTTCTTT.